The source of this T cell receptor beta chain is a study of OX40 agonist ivuxolimab in advanced cancers. Assay used: immunoSEQ multiplex PCR; TCRdb lists only in-frame clones, some missing. The data show some 81,000 clones, around 83% seen once. V trimming: 0 bases; J trimming: 8 bases; junction bases outside the gene matches: 4. This CDR3 has 15 amino acids. Germline V gene data show CDR1 as SGHRS and CDR2 as YFSETQ. The specimen comprised CD4+ or CD8+ T cells sorted from blood, sampled in a trial of the OX40 agonist ivuxolimab. The rearrangement joins TRBV5-1 to TRBJ2-1; 11 nucleotides agree with TRBD2. This TCR was recovered from an adult with an advanced solid tumor such as melanoma, head and neck, liver or kidney cancer. The CDR3 DNA is TGCGCCAGCAGCTTGGGACTAGCGGGGATCGATGAGCAGTTCTTC. It encodes CASSLGLAGIDEQFF.